This T cell receptor beta chain was recorded in a study of blood T cell repertoires in COVID-19. At the level of the study: Material from acute and convalescent COVID-19 was sourced from the United States, Italy and Spain. From T cells, B-cell-depleted T cells, or PBMCs came the material, which was cDNA or gDNA.

Study processing details: Reference gene primers were amplified, and this amplification served to estimate nucleated cell counts. Sequencing used immunoSEQ multiplex PCR; TCRdb keeps in-frame clones, though not all of them. V, J and clone size were drawn from that table, and D and trimming were deduced from the DNA. The sample includes around 100,000 clones, 85% to 90% of them seen just once. The J segment lost 5 bases and the V segment lost 1 base, leaving 5 bases of the junction unmatched. Germline V gives CDR1 SGHDT, CDR2 YYEEEE. This CDR3 region has 15 residues. This TCR was recovered from a man in his fifties or sixties with acute or convalescent COVID-19. The sample comprised peripheral blood. The chain links TRBV5-6 to TRBJ2-5; 10 bases are a match to TRBD1. This CDR3 is CASSLRTGGVETQYF. The CDR3 DNA follows: TGTGCCAGCAGCTTGCGGACAGGGGGGGTGGAGACCCAGTACTTC.